Given below is one TCR beta chain in context. Its antigen is still unknown. These data belong to a study of cytomegalovirus exposure and HLA in healthy donors. Study results and limitations: The investigators catalogued 164 TCR beta chains as cytomegalovirus-associated. Rarity characterized most TCR sequences, yet some public TCRs appeared in many donors.

The donors (healthy individuals) were bone marrow donors. The CDR3 sequence is 16 residues long. Germline loops: CDR1 MDHEN, CDR2 SYDVKM. With 4 bases clipped from V and 2 bases from J, the junction kept 11 bases outside the gene matches. PCR primers comprised 60 Vbeta and 13 Jbeta primers. As processed by the authors: An analysis performed later counted 74 million or so unique TCR beta chains (approximately 11 million of them shared). Profiling relied on immunoSEQ multiplex PCR, and the TCRdb table lists in-frame clones only, not all of them. The V and J calls and clone size come from that table; D and trimming were worked out from the DNA. The table records around 100,000 clones, 55% to 75% of them present only once.

The V gene is TRBV28, the J gene TRBJ2-7, with TRBD2 identical over 7 bases. The receptor's source is a man aged 25-45 years in good health and CMV-seropositive. Specimen: PBMCs. This CDR3 reads CASSYFSGEGTYEQYV. The CDR3 coding sequence is TGTGCCAGCAGTTACTTCTCTGGGGAGGGGACCTACGAGCAGTACGTC.